This T cell receptor (beta chain) comes out of a study of vaccination effects on CD4 cells after COVID-19. Study results and caveats: After vaccination, at late timepoints, clones induced by infection and by vaccine contracted markedly.

The data were produced by immunoSEQ multiplex PCR, yet TCRdb's version contains in-frame clones alone and is incomplete. The data contain under 75,000 clones, 80% of them singletons. The V and J ends lost 4 bases and 7 bases respectively, with 11 bases between them. The CDR3 is 14 residues long. The V gene's germline CDR1 is LNHDA and CDR2 SQIVND (reference sequence). Antigen-specific CD4+ T cells expanded by the ViraFEST assay with viral peptide pools were then sequenced. With approximately 10 days of culture completed, CD4+ T cells were isolated. Previously uninfected by SARS-CoV-2, the vaccine recipients also showed negative nucleocapsid antibodies. In culture with around 9.1 IU/ml IL-2 and around 10 ug/ml peptides, PBMC were grown at fewer than 2.5 million per well. Half-medium replacement with IL-2 medium occurred on days 3 and 7. Of note for this clone: Its antigen is unknown.

The chain recombines TRBV19 with TRBJ1-6, with D uncertain. The source material was CD4+ T cells from PBMCs cultured with SARS-CoV-2 spike peptides, sampled before COVID-19 vaccination. This sequence originates from a human donor who received a COVID-19 vaccine. CDR3 protein: CASSNGVWNSPLHF. Here the CDR3 DNA reads TGTGCCAGTAGTAACGGAGTGTGGAATTCACCCCTCCACTTT. The full variable domain, rest sourced from reference TRBV19 and TRBJ1-6, is DGGITQSPKYLFRKEGQNVTLSCEQNLNHDAMYWYRQDPGQGLRLIYYSQIVNDFQKGDIAEGYSVSREKKESFPLTVTSAQKNPTAFYLCASSNGVWNSPLHFGNGTRLTVT.